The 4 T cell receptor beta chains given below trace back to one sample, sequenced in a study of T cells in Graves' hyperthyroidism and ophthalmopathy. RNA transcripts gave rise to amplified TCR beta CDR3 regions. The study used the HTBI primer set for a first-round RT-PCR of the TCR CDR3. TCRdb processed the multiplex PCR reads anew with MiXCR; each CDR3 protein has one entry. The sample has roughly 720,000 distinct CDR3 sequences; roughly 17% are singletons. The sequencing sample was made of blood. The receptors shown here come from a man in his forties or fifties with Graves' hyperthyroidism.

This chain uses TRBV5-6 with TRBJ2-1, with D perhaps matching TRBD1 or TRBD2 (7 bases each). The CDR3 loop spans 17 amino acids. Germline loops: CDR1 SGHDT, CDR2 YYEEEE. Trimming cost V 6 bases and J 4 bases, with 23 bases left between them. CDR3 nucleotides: TGTGCCAGCACCTCCCAGGGGGGGAGGAATCTTTACAATGAGCAGTTCTTC. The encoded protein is CASTSQGGRNLYNEQFF. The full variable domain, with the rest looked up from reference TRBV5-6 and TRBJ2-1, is DAGVTQSPTHLIKTRGQQVTLRCSPKSGHDTVSWYQQALGQGPQFIFQYYEEEERQRGNFPDRFSGHQFPNYSSELNVNALLLGDSALYLCASTSQGGRNLYNEQFFGPGTRLTVL.

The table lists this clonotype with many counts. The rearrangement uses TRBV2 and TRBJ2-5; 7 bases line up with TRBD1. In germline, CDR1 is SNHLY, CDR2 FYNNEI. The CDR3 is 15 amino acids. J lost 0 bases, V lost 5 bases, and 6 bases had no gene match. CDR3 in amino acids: CASSLDRTYQETQYF. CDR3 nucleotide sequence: TGTGCCAGCAGTTTGGACAGGACATACCAAGAGACCCAGTACTTC. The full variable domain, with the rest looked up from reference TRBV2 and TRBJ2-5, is EPEVTQTPSHQVTQMGQEVILRCVPISNHLYFYWYRQILGQKVEFLVSFYNNEISEKSEIFDDQFSVERPDGSNFTLKIRSTKLEDSAMYFCASSLDRTYQETQYFGPGTRLLVL.

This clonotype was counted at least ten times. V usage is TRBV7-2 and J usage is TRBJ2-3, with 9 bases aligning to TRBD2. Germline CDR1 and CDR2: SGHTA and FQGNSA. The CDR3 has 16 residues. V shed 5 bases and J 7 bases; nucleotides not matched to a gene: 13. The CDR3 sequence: CASSKGVSGGLNTQYF. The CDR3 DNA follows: TGTGCCAGCAGCAAAGGGGTCAGCGGGGGGTTGAATACGCAGTATTTT.

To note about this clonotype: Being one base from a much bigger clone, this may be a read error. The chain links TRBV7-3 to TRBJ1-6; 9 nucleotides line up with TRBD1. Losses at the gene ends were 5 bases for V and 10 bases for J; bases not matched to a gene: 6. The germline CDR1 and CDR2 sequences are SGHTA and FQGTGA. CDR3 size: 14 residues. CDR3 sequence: CASSHTGGISPLHF. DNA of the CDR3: TGTGCCAGCAGCCATACAGGGGGCATATCACCCCTCCACTTT.